This TCR beta chain was obtained from a study of control samples from healthy donors and cancer patients. The CDR3 loop spans 13 amino acids. V was trimmed by 5 bases and J by 6 bases, leaving 10 bases between them. CDR1 is SGHVS, CDR2 FQNEAQ, per germline. The assay was immunoSEQ multiplex PCR, and TCRdb's table has in-frame clones only and misses some. The sample lists around 250,000 clones, about 80% occurring once. The TCR was taken from an older woman with lung cancer. This sequence joins TRBV7-8 and TRBJ2-2, with a possible D match to TRBD1 (6 bases). The material sequenced was PBMCs. This CDR3 reads CASSPNRAGELFF. The CDR3 DNA follows: TGTGCCAGCAGCCCGAACAGGGCCGGGGAGCTGTTTTTT.